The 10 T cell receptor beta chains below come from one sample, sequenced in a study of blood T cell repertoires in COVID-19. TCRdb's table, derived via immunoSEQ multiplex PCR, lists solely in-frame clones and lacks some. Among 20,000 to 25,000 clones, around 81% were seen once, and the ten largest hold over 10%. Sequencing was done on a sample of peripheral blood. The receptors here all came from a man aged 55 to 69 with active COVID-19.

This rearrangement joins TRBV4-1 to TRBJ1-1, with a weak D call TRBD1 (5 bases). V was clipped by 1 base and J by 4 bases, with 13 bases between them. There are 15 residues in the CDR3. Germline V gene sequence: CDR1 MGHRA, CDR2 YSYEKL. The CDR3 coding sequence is TGCGCCAGCAGCCAAGGTTTTCAGGGAAGCACTGAAGCTTTCTTT. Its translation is CASSQGFQGSTEAFF.

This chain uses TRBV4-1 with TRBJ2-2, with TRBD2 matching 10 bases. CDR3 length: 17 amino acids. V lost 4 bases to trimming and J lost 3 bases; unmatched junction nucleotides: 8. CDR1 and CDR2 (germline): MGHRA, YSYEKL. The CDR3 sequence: CASSLLGLADYTGELFF. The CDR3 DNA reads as TGCGCCAGCAGCCTGCTCGGACTAGCGGACTACACCGGGGAGCTGTTTTTT.

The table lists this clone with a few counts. The CDR3 DNA reads TGTGCCAGCAGCTTGCCCCAGGGGCACTATGGCTACACCTTC. This gives the protein CASSLPQGHYGYTF. The rearrangement links TRBV28 to TRBJ1-2, with D perhaps TRBD1 (6 bases). Deletions cut 6 bases from V and 3 bases from J, with 14 bases between. This CDR3 comprises 14 residues. The V gene's germline CDR1 is MDHEN and CDR2 SYDVKM.

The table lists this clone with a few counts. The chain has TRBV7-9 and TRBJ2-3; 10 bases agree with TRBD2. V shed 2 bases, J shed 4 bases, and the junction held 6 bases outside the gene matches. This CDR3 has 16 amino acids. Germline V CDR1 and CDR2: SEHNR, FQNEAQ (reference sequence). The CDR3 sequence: CASSLSGTSVADTQYF. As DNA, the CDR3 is TGTGCCAGCAGCTTATCCGGGACTAGCGTTGCAGATACGCAGTATTTT.

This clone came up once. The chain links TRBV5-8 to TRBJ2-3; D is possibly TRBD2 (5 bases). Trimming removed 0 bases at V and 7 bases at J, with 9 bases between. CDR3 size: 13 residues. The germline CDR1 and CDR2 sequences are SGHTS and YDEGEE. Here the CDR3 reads CASSLDRLNTQYF. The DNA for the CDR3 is TGTGCCAGCAGCTTGGACAGACTAAATACGCAGTATTTT.

CDR3 sequence reads: CASREADLLGTQYF. The CDR3 nucleotides are TGTGCCAGCAGGGAAGCGGACTTGTTAGGGACCCAGTACTTC. This sequence joins TRBV27 and TRBJ2-5; TRBD2 is a possible D gene (5 bases). V lost 6 bases and J lost 7, with 18 bases in between. Germline V gene lookup returns CDR1 MNHEY and CDR2 SMNVEV (reference sequence). The CDR3 has 14 residues.

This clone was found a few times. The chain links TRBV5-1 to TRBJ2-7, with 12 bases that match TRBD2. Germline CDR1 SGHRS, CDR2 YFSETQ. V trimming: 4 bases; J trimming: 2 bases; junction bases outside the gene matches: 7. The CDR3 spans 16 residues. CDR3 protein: CASSPRTSGTPYEQYF. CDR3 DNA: TGCGCCAGCAGCCCCCGGACTAGCGGGACCCCCTACGAGCAGTACTTC.

CDR3 protein: CASSTQNSPLHF. The CDR3 coding sequence is TGTGCCAGTAGTACACAGAATTCACCCCTCCACTTT. V usage is TRBV19 and J usage is TRBJ1-6, with D uncertain. Trimming shortened V by 4 bases and J by 7 bases, and 5 bases separated the two germline ends. Germline lookup yields CDR1 LNHDA and CDR2 SQIVND (reference sequence). This CDR3 comprises 12 residues.

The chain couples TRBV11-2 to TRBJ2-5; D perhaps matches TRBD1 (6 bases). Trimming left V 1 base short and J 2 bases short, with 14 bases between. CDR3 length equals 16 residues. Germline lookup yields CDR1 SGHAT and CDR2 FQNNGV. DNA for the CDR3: TGTGCCAGCAGCTTAGGGGGGACACCCGTTCAAGAGACCCAGTACTTC. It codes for CASSLGGTPVQETQYF.

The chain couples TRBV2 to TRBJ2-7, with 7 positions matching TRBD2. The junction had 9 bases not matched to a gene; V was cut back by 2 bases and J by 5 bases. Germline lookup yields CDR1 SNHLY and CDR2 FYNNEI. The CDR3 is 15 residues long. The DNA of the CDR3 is TGTGCCAGCAGTGAATGGGCGGGAGCTGTCGACGAGCAGTACTTC. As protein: CASSEWAGAVDEQYF.